A single sample gave rise to the 29 T cell receptor beta chains below, sequenced in a study of T cells in Graves' hyperthyroidism and ophthalmopathy. Amplified TCR beta CDR3 regions came from RNA transcripts. TCR CDR3 regions were first amplified by RT-PCR with HTBI primers. In TCRdb, the multiplex PCR reads were re-called with MiXCR into one record per CDR3 protein. The repertoire holds around 620,000 distinct CDR3 sequences, 46% seen once, with 15% to 20% in the top ten. Sequenced material: peripheral blood or thyroid tissue (not recorded which). All receptors derive from an adult woman with Graves' disease, either hyperthyroidism or ophthalmopathy (not recorded which).

The table lists this clonotype with a count of one. This chain uses TRBV7-8 with TRBJ2-6; D uncertain. V gave up 9 bases and J gave up 0 bases, with 15 bases separating them. CDR3 length: 16 residues. CDR1 and CDR2 (germline): SGHVS, FQNEAQ. CDR3 DNA sequence: TGTGCCAGTAGGCCAGTCCCCCACTCTGGGGCCAACGTCCTGACTTTC. Encoded protein: CASRPVPHSGANVLTF.

The V call is TRBV11-2, the J call TRBJ1-2, with a possible D match to TRBD1 (5 bases). V lost 5 bases and J lost 1, with 11 bases in between. This CDR3 spans 14 amino acids. Germline V CDR1 and CDR2: SGHAT, FQNNGV. CDR3 DNA: TGTGCCAGCAGCCAGGACATTCTTAACTATGGCTACACCTTC. Protein: CASSQDILNYGYTF.

The chain employs TRBV29-1 and TRBJ1-2; no definite D call. V was cut by 6 bases and J by 0 bases, with 14 bases left in between. The CDR3 has 14 residues. Germline V gives CDR1 SQVTM, CDR2 ANQGSEA. In nucleotides, the CDR3 is TGCAGCGTAGAATATGGGGAAACTAACTATGGCTACACCTTC. This encodes CSVEYGETNYGYTF.

This clonotype was found many times. The chain employs TRBV7-2 and TRBJ1-5; a possible D gene is TRBD1 (5 bases). This CDR3 spans 14 amino acids. Between the trimmed V and J ends, which lost 1 base and 6 bases, there was a span of 10 bases. Germline V CDR1 and CDR2: SGHTA, FQGNSA. CDR3 sequence: CASSLGRVGQPQHF. As DNA, the CDR3 is TGTGCCAGCAGCTTAGGCAGGGTTGGTCAGCCCCAGCATTTT.

The chain combines TRBV2 with TRBJ2-5; D is unresolved. The CDR3 sequence is 13 residues long. CDR1 is SNHLY, CDR2 FYNNEI, per germline. V was shortened by 4 bases and J by 3 bases, with 9 bases between the two germline ends. For the CDR3, the DNA is TGTGCCAGCAGTGGGGTGGGTAAAGAGACCCAGTACTTC. Its protein is CASSGVGKETQYF. The entire variable domain, with the rest obtained from reference TRBV2 and TRBJ2-5, is as follows: EPEVTQTPSHQVTQMGQEVILRCVPISNHLYFYWYRQILGQKVEFLVSFYNNEISEKSEIFDDQFSVERPDGSNFTLKIRSTKLEDSAMYFCASSGVGKETQYFGPGTRLLVL.

The gene calls are TRBV5-1 and TRBJ2-6; the match to TRBD1 covers 11 bases. The CDR3 length is 17 residues. Germline V gene sequence: CDR1 SGHRS, CDR2 YFSETQ. Trimming at V came to 4 bases and at J to 0 bases, leaving 3 bases not matched to a gene. The CDR3 DNA reads TGCGCCAGCAGCACCGGACAGGGGGCCTCTGGGGCCAACGTCCTGACTTTC. This gives the protein CASSTGQGASGANVLTF.

This chain connects TRBV5-1 to TRBJ2-5; TRBD2 matches at 7 bases. The V and J ends lost 2 bases and 0 bases, in that order; junction bases with no gene match: 4. This CDR3 contains 15 residues. Germline CDR1 reads SGHRS; CDR2 reads YFSETQ. This CDR3 reads CASSLSGMYQETQYF. In DNA form, the CDR3 reads TGCGCCAGCAGCTTAAGCGGGATGTACCAAGAGACCCAGTACTTC.

The rearrangement joins TRBV24-1 to TRBJ1-2; weak D call: TRBD1 (5 bases). The germline V gene encodes CDR1 KGHDR and CDR2 SFDVKD. Trimming cost V 12 bases and J 8 bases, with 24 bases left between them. The CDR3 consists of 14 residues. This chain's CDR3 is CACSAPRGVGGYTF. In DNA, the CDR3 is TGTGCCTGCAGTGCTCCCCGGGGGGTCGGGGGCTACACCTTC.

The V call is TRBV4-3, the J call TRBJ2-7; 10 bases align to TRBD2. With 0 bases clipped from V and 5 bases from J, the junction kept 7 bases outside the gene matches. The CDR3 contains 16 residues. The germline gives CDR1 LGHNA, CDR2 YSLEER. The CDR3 sequence is CASSQDLLAGFHEQYF. The CDR3 DNA sequence: TGCGCCAGCAGCCAAGATTTACTAGCGGGGTTCCACGAGCAGTACTTC.

The J gene is TRBJ1-6, the V gene TRBV12-3 or TRBV12-4; TRBD1 aligns across 10 bases. Trimming at V came to 11 bases and at J to 8 bases, leaving 3 bases not matched to a gene. The CDR3 sequence is 12 residues long. The CDR3 coding sequence is TGTGCCGGGACAGGGGTTGATTCACCCCTCCACTTT. Its translation: CAGTGVDSPLHF.

There are many counts of this clonotype. The chain has TRBV14 and TRBJ2-6; a possible D gene is TRBD1 (5 bases). The CDR3 runs 14 residues. V lost 11 bases, J lost 1 base, and 12 bases lay in between. Germline values: CDR1 SGHDN, CDR2 FVKESK. The CDR3 bases are TGTGCCCTCCCGAAGGGGTCTGGGGCCAACGTCCTGACTTTC. Protein: CALPKGSGANVLTF.

This clonotype was found many times. The J gene is TRBJ1-2, the V gene TRBV7-9; no definite D call. Per germline, CDR1 SEHNR and CDR2 FQNEAQ (reference sequence). The V end was cut by 2 bases, the J end by 4 bases, with 11 bases between. CDR3 length: 14 residues. CDR3 nucleotides: TGTGCCAGCAGCTTAACGCACCTAAGCTATGGCTACACCTTC. It translates to CASSLTHLSYGYTF.

V gene TRBV20-1 combines with J gene TRBJ1-4, with TRBD1 matching over 9 bases. This CDR3 spans 14 amino acids. V lost 6 bases and J lost 5; bases outside the gene matches: 7. From germline, CDR1 is DFQATT and CDR2 SNEGSKA (reference sequence). CDR3 nucleotide sequence: TGCAGTGCCGCCCCGGGACAGGGCAATGAAAAACTGTTTTTT. Translated: CSAAPGQGNEKLFF.

This chain links TRBV29-1 with TRBJ2-5; TRBD2 matches 9 bases. V lost 3 bases and J lost 4; bases outside the gene matches: 6. This CDR3 comprises 14 residues. Germline CDR1 is SQVTM and CDR2 is ANQGSEA. CDR3 amino acids: CSVEGSGGGETQYF. DNA of the CDR3: TGCAGCGTTGAGGGTAGCGGGGGAGGAGAGACCCAGTACTTC.

This clonotype has at least ten counts. The rearrangement uses TRBV5-6 and TRBJ2-7, with no clear D. Germline-derived CDR1 and CDR2 are SGHDT and YYEEEE. The CDR3 is 13 amino acids. V lost 6 bases to trimming and J lost 7 bases, with 17 bases between them. CDR3 nucleotide sequence: TGTGCCAGCAACGGACGGGCAGCGTGGGAGCAGTACTTC. This translates into CASNGRAAWEQYF.

This clonotype was detected many times. The chain couples TRBV6-6 to TRBJ2-7; no firm D call. Per the germline V gene, CDR1 is MNHNY and CDR2 is SVGAGI (reference sequence). V shed 2 bases and J shed 10 bases, with 9 bases lying between them. The CDR3 sequence is 11 residues long. CDR3 sequence reads: CASSYNEIQYF. CDR3 DNA sequence: TGTGCCAGCAGTTACAACGAAATCCAGTACTTC.

The chain joins TRBV7-2 to TRBJ2-7; 13 bases match TRBD2. V shed 3 bases and J 10 bases; nucleotides not matched to a gene: 6. CDR3 length: 14 amino acids. Germline V gene sequence: CDR1 SGHTA, CDR2 FQGNSA. This chain's CDR3 is CASSFSGLAGVQYF. The CDR3 DNA sequence: TGTGCCAGCAGCTTTAGTGGACTAGCGGGAGTTCAGTACTTC.

In this sample, this clonotype turned up many times. The rearrangement joins TRBV7-2 to TRBJ1-4, with D possibly TRBD1 on 5 matching bases. Per the germline V gene, CDR1 is SGHTA and CDR2 is FQGNSA. The CDR3 sequence is 14 residues long. Trimming stripped 5 bases from V and 6 bases from J, with 13 bases between. The CDR3, as DNA: TGTGCCAGCAGCGCCCGGTCCAGGGATGAAAAACTGTTTTTT. This codes for CASSARSRDEKLFF.

This clonotype has a count of ten or more. V usage is TRBV12-3 or TRBV12-4 and J usage is TRBJ1-2; weak D call: TRBD1 (5 bases). CDR3 length equals 14 residues. Trimming left V 3 bases short and J 4 bases short, with 12 bases between. As DNA, the CDR3 is TGTGCCAGCAGTTTTCATCGGGGGAGCTATGGCTACACCTTC. Protein product: CASSFHRGSYGYTF.

This chain uses TRBV7-2 with TRBJ1-1; possible D gene TRBD1, 6 bases. Deletions cut 3 bases from V and 5 bases from J, with 16 bases between. Germline assignment: CDR1 SGHTA and CDR2 FQGNSA. The CDR3 contains 15 residues. CDR3 protein: CASSFVAGASTEAFF. As DNA, the CDR3 is TGTGCCAGCAGCTTCGTCGCAGGGGCCAGTACTGAAGCTTTCTTT.

There are a few counts of this clonotype. The chain recombines TRBV10-3 with TRBJ2-1; no firm D call. V lost 10 bases and J lost 5, with 6 bases in between. Germline CDR1 reads ENHRY; CDR2 reads SYGVKD. The CDR3 covers 10 residues. Written as DNA, the CDR3 is TGTGCCACCGGACACAATGAGCAGTTCTTC. Translation: CATGHNEQFF.

This clonotype was picked up many times. The rearrangement uses TRBV6-6 and TRBJ1-2, with D tentatively TRBD1 (6 bases). CDR3 size: 17 residues. The germline V gene encodes CDR1 MNHNY and CDR2 SVGAGI (reference sequence). The V end was cut by 5 bases, the J end by 4 bases, with 23 bases between. The CDR3 here is CASSQFGGSSSGYGYTF. CDR3 in DNA: TGTGCCAGCAGTCAATTTGGGGGCAGTAGCTCGGGCTATGGCTACACCTTC.

Only a few counts were recorded for this clonotype. This rearrangement joins TRBV29-1 to TRBJ2-5; D gene unclear. The CDR3 runs 12 residues. The germline CDR1 and CDR2 sequences are SQVTM and ANQGSEA. CDR3 loop: CSHWGLGETQYF. CDR3 nucleotides: TGCTCCCACTGGGGTTTGGGGGAGACCCAGTACTTC.

The V gene is TRBV7-2, the J gene TRBJ1-3, with unresolved D. There are 16 residues in the CDR3. V gave up 3 bases and J gave up 0 bases, with 12 bases separating them. Germline V gives CDR1 SGHTA, CDR2 FQGNSA. The CDR3 DNA sequence: TGTGCCAGCAGCTTCACAGCAAAGGTCTCTGGAAACACCATATATTTT. It encodes CASSFTAKVSGNTIYF.

The V call is TRBV5-1, the J call TRBJ2-7; perhaps D is TRBD1 or TRBD2 (5 bases each). Germline V CDR1 and CDR2: SGHRS, YFSETQ. The V end lost 4 bases, the J end lost 5 bases, and 7 bases lay between the germline ends. The CDR3 has 11 amino acids. In DNA form, the CDR3 reads TGCGCCAGCAGCAGGGGACACGAGCAGTACTTC. This encodes CASSRGHEQYF.

In regard to this clonotype: A much bigger clone sits one base away, suggesting this may be a read error. The chain links TRBV11-2 to TRBJ2-2; D may correspond to TRBD1 or TRBD2 (5 bases each). This CDR3 is 13 amino acids long. V was cut by 4 bases and J by 7 bases, with 10 bases left in between. The germline CDR1 and CDR2 sequences are SGHAT and FQNNGV. This chain's CDR3 is CASSWDRSGELFF. As DNA, the CDR3 is TGTGCCAGCAGCTGGGACCGTAGCGGGGAGCTGTTTTTT.

V gene TRBV7-3 combines with J gene TRBJ1-3; D unclear. Looked up from germline, CDR1 is SGHTA and CDR2 is FQGTGA. V was shortened by 2 bases and J by 0 bases, with 11 bases between the two germline ends. The CDR3 consists of 16 residues. This CDR3 is CASSLALGSSGNTIYF. The CDR3 bases are TGTGCCAGCAGCTTAGCGTTGGGCAGCTCTGGAAACACCATATATTTT.

This clonotype was counted between two and nine times. V usage is TRBV28 and J usage is TRBJ1-2; D unresolved. Germline V gene lookup returns CDR1 MDHEN and CDR2 SYDVKM. There are 13 residues in the CDR3. Trimming left V 3 bases short and J 7 bases short, with 12 bases between. CDR3 nucleotides: TGTGCCAGCAGTTTGCGCGGCTCGTTTGGCTACACCTTC. This gives the protein CASSLRGSFGYTF.

This clonotype was recorded many times. The V gene is TRBV11-2, the J gene TRBJ1-1; D gene unclear. Germline V gene lookup returns CDR1 SGHAT and CDR2 FQNNGV. Trimming removed 4 bases at V and 2 bases at J, with 11 bases between. The CDR3 contains 14 residues. The CDR3 region is CASSSNWGNTEAFF. CDR3 DNA sequence: TGTGCCAGCAGCTCAAATTGGGGAAACACTGAAGCTTTCTTT.